This entry describes one T cell receptor beta chain. This CDR3 comprises 13 residues. Per the germline V gene, CDR1 is LGHDT and CDR2 is YNNKEL (reference sequence). The germline V and J ends were trimmed by 4 bases and 8 bases, with 14 bases remaining between them. The sample belongs to a study of control samples from healthy donors and cancer patients. Clones were read by immunoSEQ multiplex PCR, and TCRdb kept only the in-frame ones, dropping some. The sample consists of roughly 58,000 clones, more than 75% of them appearing once. V and J are TRBV3-1 (or the pseudogene TRBV3-2) and TRBJ1-2; D uncertain. The receptor was derived from a woman aged 55-70 years with lung cancer. Material: PBMCs. The CDR3 sequence: CASSLRDPAGYTF. CDR3 sequence (DNA): TGTGCCAGCAGCCTCCGGGATCCGGCAGGCTACACCTTC.